What follows is one T cell receptor beta chain and its context. The record originates from a study of cytomegalovirus exposure and HLA in healthy donors. Trimming removed 2 bases from V and 2 bases from J, with 8 bases in between. The CDR3 loop spans 14 amino acids. Germline-derived CDR1 and CDR2 are SGDLS and YYNGEE. The PCR used 60 Vbeta and 13 Jbeta primers. Clones were sequenced by immunoSEQ multiplex PCR, and TCRdb holds only the in-frame ones, with some missing. This sample yields hundreds of thousands of clones, of which approximately 90% are seen a single time; about 1% belongs to the top ten.

The V call is TRBV9, the J call TRBJ1-5; D unclear. The source material was PBMCs. This receptor was identified in a woman aged 18 to 35 in good health and CMV-seronegative. The DNA of the CDR3 is TGTGCCAGCAGCGTGGGAGTTGGCAATCAGCCCCAGCATTTT. Translating it yields CASSVGVGNQPQHF. Using reference TRBV9 and TRBJ1-5 for the parts outside the CDR3, the full variable domain is DSGVTQTPKHLITATGQRVTLRCSPRSGDLSVYWYQQSLDQGLQFLIQYYNGEERAKGNILERFSAQQFPDLHSELNLSSLELGDSALYFCASSVGVGNQPQHFGDGTRLSIL.